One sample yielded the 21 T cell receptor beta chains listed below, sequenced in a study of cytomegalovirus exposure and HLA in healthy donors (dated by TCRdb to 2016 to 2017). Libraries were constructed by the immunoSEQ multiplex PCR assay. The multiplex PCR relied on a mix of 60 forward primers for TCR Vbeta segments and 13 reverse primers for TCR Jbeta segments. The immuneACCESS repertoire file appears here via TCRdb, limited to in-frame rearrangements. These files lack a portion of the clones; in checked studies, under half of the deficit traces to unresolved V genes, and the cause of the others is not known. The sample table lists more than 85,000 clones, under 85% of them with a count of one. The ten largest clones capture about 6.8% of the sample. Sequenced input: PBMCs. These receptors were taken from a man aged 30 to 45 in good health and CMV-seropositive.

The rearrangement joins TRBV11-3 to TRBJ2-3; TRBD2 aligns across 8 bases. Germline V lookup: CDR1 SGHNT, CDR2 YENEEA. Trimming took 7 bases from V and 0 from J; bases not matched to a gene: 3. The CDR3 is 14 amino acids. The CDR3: CASTRGGSTDTQYF. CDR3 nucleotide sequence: TGTGCCAGCACCCGGGGGGGGAGCACAGATACGCAGTATTTT. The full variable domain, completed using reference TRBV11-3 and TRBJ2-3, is EAGVVQSPRYKIIEKKQPVAFWCNPISGHNTLYWYLQNLGQGPELLIRYENEEAVDDSQLPKDRFSAERLKGVDSTLKIQPAELGDSAVYLCASTRGGSTDTQYFGPGTRLTVL.

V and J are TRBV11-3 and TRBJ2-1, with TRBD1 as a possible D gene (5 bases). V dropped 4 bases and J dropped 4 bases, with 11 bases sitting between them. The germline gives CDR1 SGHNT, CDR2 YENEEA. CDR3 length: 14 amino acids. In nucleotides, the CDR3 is TGTGCCAGCAGCTCCATGGGGCAGTACAATGAGCAGTTCTTC. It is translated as CASSSMGQYNEQFF.

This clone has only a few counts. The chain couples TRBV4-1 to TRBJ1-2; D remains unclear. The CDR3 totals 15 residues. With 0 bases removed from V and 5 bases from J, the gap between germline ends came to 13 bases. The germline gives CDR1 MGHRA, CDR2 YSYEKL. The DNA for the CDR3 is TGCGCCAGCAGCCAAGATCGTGTAGAGCCATATGGCTACACCTTC. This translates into CASSQDRVEPYGYTF.

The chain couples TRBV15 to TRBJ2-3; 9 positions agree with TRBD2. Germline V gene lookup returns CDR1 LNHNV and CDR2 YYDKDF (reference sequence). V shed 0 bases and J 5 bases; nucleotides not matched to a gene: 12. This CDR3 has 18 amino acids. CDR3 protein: CATSREGGAAGGGDTQYF. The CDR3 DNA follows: TGTGCCACCAGCAGAGAAGGGGGTGCAGCGGGGGGAGGAGATACGCAGTATTTT.

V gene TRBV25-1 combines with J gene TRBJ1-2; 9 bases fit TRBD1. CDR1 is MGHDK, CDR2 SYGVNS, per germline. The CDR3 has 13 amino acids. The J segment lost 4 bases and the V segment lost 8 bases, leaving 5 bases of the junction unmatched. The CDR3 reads CASSQTGGYGYTF. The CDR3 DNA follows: TGTGCCAGCTCGCAGACAGGGGGCTATGGCTACACCTTC.

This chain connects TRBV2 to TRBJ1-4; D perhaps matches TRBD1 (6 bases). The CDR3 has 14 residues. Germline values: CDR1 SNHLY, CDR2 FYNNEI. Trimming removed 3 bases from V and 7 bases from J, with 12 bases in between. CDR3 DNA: TGTGCCAGCAGTGAGCCCCGGACAGTTGAAAAACTGTTTTTT. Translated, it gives CASSEPRTVEKLFF. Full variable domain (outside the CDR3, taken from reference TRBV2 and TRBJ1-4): EPEVTQTPSHQVTQMGQEVILRCVPISNHLYFYWYRQILGQKVEFLVSFYNNEISEKSEIFDDQFSVERPDGSNFTLKIRSTKLEDSAMYFCASSEPRTVEKLFFGSGTQLSVL.

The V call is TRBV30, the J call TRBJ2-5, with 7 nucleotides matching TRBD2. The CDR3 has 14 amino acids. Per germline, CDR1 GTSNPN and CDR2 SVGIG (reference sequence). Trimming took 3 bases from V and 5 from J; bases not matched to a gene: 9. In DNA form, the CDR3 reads TGTGCCTGGAGCCCCCTCGGGGGGAAGGAGACCCAGTACTTC. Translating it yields CAWSPLGGKETQYF.

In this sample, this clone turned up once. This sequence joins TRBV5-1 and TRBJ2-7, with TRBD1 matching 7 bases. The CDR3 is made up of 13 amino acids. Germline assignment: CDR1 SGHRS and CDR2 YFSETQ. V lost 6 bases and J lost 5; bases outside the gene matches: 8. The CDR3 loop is CASKLQGPDEQYF. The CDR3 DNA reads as TGCGCCAGCAAATTACAGGGGCCAGACGAGCAGTACTTC.

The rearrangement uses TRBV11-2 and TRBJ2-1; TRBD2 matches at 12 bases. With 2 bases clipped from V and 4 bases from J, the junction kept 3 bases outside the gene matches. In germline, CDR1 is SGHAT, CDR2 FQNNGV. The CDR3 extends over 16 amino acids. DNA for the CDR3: TGTGCCAGCAGCTTATATGGGACTAGCGGGTACAATGAGCAGTTCTTC. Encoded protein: CASSLYGTSGYNEQFF.

CDR3: CASSYSSFYEQYF. For the CDR3, the DNA is TGTGCCAGCAGTTACTCGTCCTTCTACGAGCAGTACTTC. This chain links TRBV6-5 with TRBJ2-7; D is uncertain. The germline V gene encodes CDR1 MNHEY and CDR2 SVGAGI. V dropped 0 bases and J dropped 3 bases, with 6 bases sitting between them. The CDR3 consists of 13 residues.

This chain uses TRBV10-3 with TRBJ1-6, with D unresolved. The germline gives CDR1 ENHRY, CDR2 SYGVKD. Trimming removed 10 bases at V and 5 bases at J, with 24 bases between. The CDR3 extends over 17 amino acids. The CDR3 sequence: CATRNSEPLSDNSPLHF. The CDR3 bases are TGTGCCACCAGGAATTCGGAGCCCCTGTCGGATAATTCACCCCTCCACTTT.

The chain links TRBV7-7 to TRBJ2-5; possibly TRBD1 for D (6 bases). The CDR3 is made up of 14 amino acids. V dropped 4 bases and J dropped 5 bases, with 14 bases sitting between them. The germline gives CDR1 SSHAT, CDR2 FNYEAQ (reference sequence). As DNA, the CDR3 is TGTGCCAGCAGCTCACAGGGTTACGAGGAGACCCAGTACTTC. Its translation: CASSSQGYEETQYF.

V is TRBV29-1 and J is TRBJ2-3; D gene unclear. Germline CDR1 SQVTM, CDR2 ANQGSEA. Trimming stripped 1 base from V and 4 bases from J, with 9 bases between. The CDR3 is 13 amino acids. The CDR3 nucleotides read TGCAGCGTTGAAGCAACCCGGGCAGATACGCAGTATTTT. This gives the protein CSVEATRADTQYF.

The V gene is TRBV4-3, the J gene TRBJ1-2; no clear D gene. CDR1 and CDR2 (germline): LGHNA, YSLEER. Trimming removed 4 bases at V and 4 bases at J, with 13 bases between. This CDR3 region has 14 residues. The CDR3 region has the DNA TGCGCCAGCAGCCCTGCGGGTTCGGGCTATGGCTACACCTTC. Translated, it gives CASSPAGSGYGYTF.

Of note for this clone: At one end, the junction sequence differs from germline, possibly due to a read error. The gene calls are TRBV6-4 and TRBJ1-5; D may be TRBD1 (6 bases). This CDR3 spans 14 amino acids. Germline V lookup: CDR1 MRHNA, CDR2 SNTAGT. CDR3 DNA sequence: TGTGCCAGCAGCTGTGTCAGGGGCTGTCAGGCCCAGCATTTT. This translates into CASSCVRGCQAQHF.

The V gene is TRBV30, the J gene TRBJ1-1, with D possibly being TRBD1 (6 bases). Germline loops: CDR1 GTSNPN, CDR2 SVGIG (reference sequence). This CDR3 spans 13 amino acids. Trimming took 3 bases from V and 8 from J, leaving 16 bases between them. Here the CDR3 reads CAWSRDTGKEAFF. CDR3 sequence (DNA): TGTGCCTGGAGCAGGGACACTGGAAAGGAAGCTTTCTTT.

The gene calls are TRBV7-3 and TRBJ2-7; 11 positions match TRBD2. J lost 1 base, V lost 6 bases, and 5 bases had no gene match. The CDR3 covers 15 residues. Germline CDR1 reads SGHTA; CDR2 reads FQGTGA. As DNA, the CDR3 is TGTGCCAGCAGGTTAGCGGGGGGGCCTTCCTACGAGCAGTACTTC. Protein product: CASRLAGGPSYEQYF.

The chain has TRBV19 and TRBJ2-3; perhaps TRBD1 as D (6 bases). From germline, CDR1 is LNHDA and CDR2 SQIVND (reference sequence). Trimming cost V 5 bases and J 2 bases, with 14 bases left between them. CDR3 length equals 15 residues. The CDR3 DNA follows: TGTGCCAGTAGTCCCTCAGGGGCCCACACAGATACGCAGTATTTT. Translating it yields CASSPSGAHTDTQYF.

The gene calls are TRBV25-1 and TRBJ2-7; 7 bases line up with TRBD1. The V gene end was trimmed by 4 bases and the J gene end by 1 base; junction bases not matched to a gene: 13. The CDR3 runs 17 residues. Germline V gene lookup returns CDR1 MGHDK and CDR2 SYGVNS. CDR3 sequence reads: CASSGIPGTDNSYEQYF. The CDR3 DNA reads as TGTGCCAGCAGTGGTATCCCCGGGACAGATAATTCCTACGAGCAGTACTTC.

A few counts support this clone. In DNA form, the CDR3 reads TGCAGCGTTGAAGGACAGGCCACTGAAGCTTTCTTT. Translation gives CSVEGQATEAFF. The chain employs TRBV29-1 and TRBJ1-1, with D maybe TRBD1 (6 bases). This CDR3 is 12 amino acids long. Trimming shortened V by 1 base and J by 4 bases, and 7 bases separated the two germline ends. Germline V CDR1 and CDR2: SQVTM, ANQGSEA.

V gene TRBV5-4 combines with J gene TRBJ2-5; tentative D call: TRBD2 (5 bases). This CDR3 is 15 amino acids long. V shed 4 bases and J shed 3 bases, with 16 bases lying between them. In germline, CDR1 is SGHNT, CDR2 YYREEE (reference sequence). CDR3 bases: TGTGCCAGCAGCCTCAAAGGATTCGGGGAAGAGACCCAGTACTTC. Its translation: CASSLKGFGEETQYF.